The 25 T cell receptor beta chains presented below share a single source sample, sequenced in a study of T cell changes during pregnancy in multiple sclerosis. Only in-frame clones appear in the TCRdb table, and some are missing; sequencing was by immunoSEQ multiplex PCR. The sample includes 55,000 to 85,000 clones, 90% to 95% seen only once; the top ten take over 1.3%. The source material was peripheral blood, sampled after pregnancy. Receptors were obtained from a female donor with multiple sclerosis, enrolled in a pregnancy study.

This chain links TRBV9 with TRBJ2-7; D perhaps matches TRBD2 (5 bases). Trimming stripped 0 bases from V and 5 bases from J, with 18 bases between. The CDR3 consists of 16 residues. Germline V gene data show CDR1 as SGDLS and CDR2 as YYNGEE. CDR3 nucleotide sequence: TGTGCCAGCAGCGTAGGGCCCCGGGCGGGTAGCGACGAGCAGTACTTC. Translation: CASSVGPRAGSDEQYF. Full variable domain (rest looked up from reference TRBV9 and TRBJ2-7): DSGVTQTPKHLITATGQRVTLRCSPRSGDLSVYWYQQSLDQGLQFLIQYYNGEERAKGNILERFSAQQFPDLHSELNLSSLELGDSALYFCASSVGPRAGSDEQYFGPGTRLTVT.

The chain has TRBV6-5 and TRBJ1-1; D gene uncertain. The CDR3 contains 14 residues. Trimming took 0 bases from V and 1 from J, leaving 6 bases between them. Germline CDR1 MNHEY, CDR2 SVGAGI. For the CDR3, the DNA is TGTGCCAGCAGTTACTCGACTCCGAACACTGAAGCTTTCTTT. Translated: CASSYSTPNTEAFF.

The V gene is TRBV19, the J gene TRBJ2-7; weak D call: TRBD1 (6 bases). Trimming left V 6 bases short and J 3 bases short, with 15 bases between. CDR1 LNHDA and CDR2 SQIVND come from the germline V gene (reference sequence). There are 14 residues in the CDR3. As DNA, the CDR3 is TGTGCCAGTAGCCGAACCGCAGGGGTCTACGAGCAGTACTTC. Protein sequence: CASSRTAGVYEQYF.

V gene TRBV6-5 combines with J gene TRBJ2-1; D unclear. Trimming took off 6 bases at V and 6 bases at J, with 12 bases between the two ends. Germline V gene data show CDR1 as MNHEY and CDR2 as SVGAGI. CDR3 length: 13 residues. The CDR3 protein is CASSTVIRNEQFF. The CDR3, as DNA: TGTGCCAGCAGCACAGTTATACGCAATGAGCAGTTCTTC.

This clone was picked up one time. This chain uses TRBV4-3 with TRBJ2-7; D remains unclear. The V gene lost 3 bases and the J gene lost 6 bases, with 18 bases spanning the gap. Germline V lookup: CDR1 LGHNA, CDR2 YSLEER. The CDR3 runs 15 residues. The DNA for the CDR3 is TGCGCCAGCAGCCAGGATACCGGCTATGGGCTCGAGCAGTACTTC. It yields the protein CASSQDTGYGLEQYF.

The chain uses TRBV9 and TRBJ1-5; 8 positions match TRBD1. The V segment lost 0 bases and the J segment 3 bases; nucleotides outside the gene matches: 2. The germline CDR1 and CDR2 sequences are SGDLS and YYNGEE. CDR3 size: 15 residues. The CDR3 region is CASSVGTGPNQPQHF. The CDR3 DNA reads as TGTGCCAGCAGCGTAGGGACAGGGCCCAATCAGCCCCAGCATTTT.

The chain has TRBV4-1 and TRBJ2-7, with 7 bases that match TRBD1. Germline V gene data show CDR1 as MGHRA and CDR2 as YSYEKL. V trimming: 3 bases; J trimming: 2 bases; junction bases outside the gene matches: 13. The CDR3 spans 17 residues. The CDR3 DNA reads as TGCGCCAGCAGCCACCCGACAGGGCATGGGGCCGCCTACGAGCAGTACTTC. Protein sequence: CASSHPTGHGAAYEQYF.

The genes are TRBV7-2 and TRBJ2-1; the match to TRBD2 covers 7 bases. Per germline, CDR1 SGHTA and CDR2 FQGNSA. The CDR3 runs 15 residues. V lost 5 bases, J lost 14 bases, and 18 bases stayed unmatched. The DNA for the CDR3 is TGTGCCAGCAGCCCCGCTAGCGGAAGTCCACCTGCGGAGTTCTTC. Protein sequence: CASSPASGSPPAEFF. Based on the CDR3 plus reference TRBV7-2 and TRBJ2-1, the full variable domain is GAGVSQSPSNKVTEKGKDVELRCDPISGHTALYWYRQSLGQGLEFLIYFQGNSAPDKSGLPSDRFSAERTGGSVSTLTIQRTQQEDSAVYLCASSPASGSPPAEFFGPGTRLTVL.

Only one count was recorded for this clone. The V gene is TRBV11-3, the J gene TRBJ2-1, with D possibly TRBD2 on 6 matching bases. CDR1 is SGHNT and CDR2 is YENEEA in the germline V gene. Trimming shortened V by 5 bases and J by 1 base, and 15 bases separated the two germline ends. This CDR3 contains 16 residues. DNA of the CDR3: TGTGCCAGCAGCCGTTCCCTAGCGATGTCCTACAATGAGCAGTTCTTC. It codes for CASSRSLAMSYNEQFF.

V is TRBV5-4 and J is TRBJ2-5; no clear D. The CDR3 contains 15 residues. Germline V gives CDR1 SGHNT, CDR2 YYREEE (reference sequence). Trimming took 3 bases from V and 3 from J, leaving 15 bases between them. CDR3 DNA sequence: TGTGCCAGCAGCTCTAGACGAGATCAAAAAGAGACCCAGTACTTC. Its translation is CASSSRRDQKETQYF.

The chain links TRBV18 to TRBJ1-1; D possibly corresponds to TRBD1 (5 bases). Trimming cost V 1 base and J 7 bases, with 13 bases left between them. Germline values: CDR1 KGHSH, CDR2 LQKENI. The CDR3 is 14 residues long. CDR3 nucleotide sequence: TGTGCCAGCTCACCACTTGGCCCAGACAGTGAAGCTTTCTTT. Translating gives CASSPLGPDSEAFF. The full variable domain, in which reference TRBV18 and TRBJ1-1 provide the parts outside the CDR3, is NAGVMQNPRHLVRRRGQEARLRCSPMKGHSHVYWYRQLPEEGLKFMVYLQKENIIDESGMPKERFSAEFPKEGPSILRIQQVVRGDSAAYFCASSPLGPDSEAFFGQGTRLTVV.

The J gene is TRBJ2-7, the V gene TRBV7-6, with 13 nucleotides matching TRBD2. Germline trimming cut 1 base from V and 2 bases from J; bases unmatched to any gene: 5. CDR1 is SGHVS and CDR2 is FNYEAQ in the germline V gene. The CDR3 consists of 17 residues. The CDR3 nucleotides are TGTGCCAGCAGCTTAGAGACTAGCGGGAGGCTCGCCTACGAGCAGTACTTC. Translation: CASSLETSGRLAYEQYF.

The chain uses TRBV7-3 and TRBJ2-2; 7 bases are shared with TRBD1. Trimming at V came to 5 bases and at J to 3 bases, leaving 3 bases not matched to a gene. The CDR3 is 14 residues long. Germline CDR1 and CDR2: SGHTA and FQGTGA. The CDR3 nucleotides are TGTGCCAGCAGCCTGGGGACAGACACCGGGGAGCTGTTTTTT. Protein sequence: CASSLGTDTGELFF.

V and J are TRBV6-5 and TRBJ2-7; 9 bases map to TRBD1. V dropped 6 bases and J dropped 2; count of bases not matched to a gene: 5. The CDR3 has 14 residues. CDR1 is MNHEY and CDR2 is SVGAGI in the germline V gene. The CDR3: CASRRQGDPYEQYF. The CDR3 bases are TGTGCCAGCAGGAGACAGGGGGACCCCTACGAGCAGTACTTC.

V usage is TRBV19 and J usage is TRBJ1-2; 8 bases are shared with TRBD1. Germline CDR1 is LNHDA and CDR2 is SQIVND (reference sequence). The J segment lost 3 bases and the V segment lost 4 bases, leaving 10 bases of the junction unmatched. The length of the CDR3 is 16 residues. The CDR3: CASSNISDRVYYGYTF. CDR3 bases: TGTGCCAGTAGTAACATTTCGGACAGGGTTTACTATGGCTACACCTTC.

The CDR3 protein is CASVPSGANYGYTF. The CDR3 coding sequence is TGTGCTAGTGTTCCGAGCGGAGCTAACTATGGCTACACCTTC. The chain carries TRBV12-5 and TRBJ1-2; no reliable D call. The CDR3 sequence is 14 residues long. Trimming removed 7 bases at V and 0 bases at J, with 12 bases between. In germline, CDR1 is LGHNT, CDR2 FRNRAP.

The rearrangement uses TRBV5-4 and TRBJ1-1; 7 bases match TRBD1. This CDR3 region has 14 residues. CDR1 is SGHNT and CDR2 is YYREEE in the germline V gene (reference sequence). The trim removed 4 bases at V and 3 bases at J, leaving 6 bases unmatched. DNA of the CDR3: TGTGCCAGCAGCCGGACAGGAGGGCACACTGAAGCTTTCTTT. Residues: CASSRTGGHTEAFF. The full variable domain, with the rest looked up from reference TRBV5-4 and TRBJ1-1, is ETGVTQSPTHLIKTRGQQVTLRCSSQSGHNTVSWYQQALGQGPQFIFQYYREEENGRGNFPPRFSGLQFPNYSSELNVNALELDDSALYLCASSRTGGHTEAFFGQGTRLTVV.

The chain has TRBV27 and TRBJ2-7, with a tentative D call TRBD1 (6 bases). V was cut by 0 bases and J by 1 base, with 13 bases left in between. Germline CDR1 reads MNHEY; CDR2 reads SMNVEV (reference sequence). The CDR3 loop spans 16 amino acids. DNA of the CDR3: TGTGCCAGCAGTTTATCCGGGCAGGGGACATCCTACGAGCAGTACTTC. Protein: CASSLSGQGTSYEQYF.

The rearrangement uses TRBV15 and TRBJ2-6, with 9 bases aligning to TRBD1. Germline loops: CDR1 LNHNV, CDR2 YYDKDF (reference sequence). The CDR3 is made up of 19 amino acids. J was trimmed by 4 bases and V by 3 bases; bases with no gene match: 13. In DNA form, the CDR3 reads TGTGCCACCAGCAGGCTACCGGGACAGGGCCCCTCCGGGGCCAACGTCCTGACTTTC. Translating gives CATSRLPGQGPSGANVLTF.

The J gene is TRBJ2-5, the V gene TRBV25-1; D gene uncertain. V was pared by 6 bases and J by 3 bases, with 14 bases between. The CDR3 covers 14 residues. Germline CDR1 MGHDK, CDR2 SYGVNS. The CDR3 coding sequence is TGTGCCAGCAGCCGGTCTGAGGCCGAAGAGACCCAGTACTTC. This sequence encodes CASSRSEAEETQYF. Complete variable domain (other parts from reference TRBV25-1 and TRBJ2-5): EADIYQTPRYLVIGTGKKITLECSQTMGHDKMYWYQQDPGMELHLIHYSYGVNSTEKGDLSSESTVSRIRTEHFPLTLESARPSHTSQYLCASSRSEAEETQYFGPGTRLLVL.

V and J are TRBV7-9 and TRBJ1-1, with 8 bases that match TRBD1. The CDR3 is 14 residues long. Germline CDR1 and CDR2: SEHNR and FQNEAQ (reference sequence). The ends lost 1 base at V and 5 bases at J; junction bases unmatched: 3. CDR3 region: CASSLEQGATEAFF. The CDR3 bases are TGTGCCAGCAGCTTAGAGCAGGGGGCGACTGAAGCTTTCTTT.

The chain recombines TRBV10-3 with TRBJ2-7; no firm D call. The CDR3 extends over 11 amino acids. V shed 3 bases and J shed 4 bases, with 4 bases lying between them. Germline CDR1 ENHRY, CDR2 SYGVKD. The CDR3 loop is CAISDGYEQYF. The CDR3 DNA is TGTGCCATCAGTGACGGGTACGAGCAGTACTTC.

V and J are TRBV6-5 and TRBJ1-2; 8 bases agree with TRBD1. Trimming cost V 8 bases and J 3 bases; bases outside gene matches: 8. CDR1 is MNHEY, CDR2 SVGAGI, per germline. There are 14 residues in the CDR3. CDR3 sequence reads: CASSKTGAYYGYTF. CDR3 nucleotides: TGTGCCAGCTCCAAGACAGGGGCCTACTATGGCTACACCTTC.

The chain joins TRBV6-5 to TRBJ1-5, with D possibly being TRBD1 (5 bases). The germline V gene has CDR1 MNHEY and CDR2 SVGAGI. The V and J ends lost 6 bases and 6 bases respectively, with 15 bases between them. The CDR3 extends over 14 amino acids. The CDR3 sequence: CASSRGEVGQPQHF. In DNA form, the CDR3 reads TGTGCCAGCAGCAGAGGGGAGGTCGGTCAGCCCCAGCATTTT.

J is TRBJ1-2 and V is TRBV7-9; D not resolved. Germline CDR1 is SEHNR and CDR2 is FQNEAQ (reference sequence). The CDR3 runs to 11 residues. The germline V and J ends were trimmed by 3 bases and 5 bases, with 4 bases remaining between them. CDR3: CASSFSYGYTF. As DNA, the CDR3 is TGTGCCAGCAGCTTTTCGTATGGCTACACCTTC.